The rows below give T cell receptor beta chains drawn from one sample of a study of shared clonotypes between healthy human individuals. Sequencing used immunoSEQ multiplex PCR; TCRdb keeps in-frame clones, though not all of them. Counted here are some 2.1 million clones, 85% to 95% occurring once; the ten biggest clones make up roughly 0.13%. Sample: naive CD4+ T cells sorted from blood. All receptors derive from a man between 18 and 35 years old in good health. The CDR3 runs from the conserved cysteine through the conserved F or W. The D gene is left open where the match is weak. Part of the rows lack a size; the others show once, few, many or a class for expanded clones.

clone_size	v_call	d_call	j_call	cdr3_aa	cdr3_nt
-	TRBV19	-	TRBJ1-4	CASSIQGANEKLFF	TGTGCCAGTAGTATACAAGGTGCCAATGAAAAACTGTTTTTT
-	TRBV19	-	TRBJ2-7	CASSQRHEQYF	TGTGCCAGCTCGCAGCGACACGAGCAGTACTTC
-	TRBV18	-	TRBJ2-7	CASSVTPQSSYEQYF	TGTGCCAGCTCCGTGACTCCCCAGAGCTCCTACGAGCAGTACTTC
-	TRBV30	-	TRBJ2-5	CAWSVILFQETQYF	TGTGCCTGGAGTGTAATTCTCTTCCAAGAGACCCAGTACTTC
-	TRBV18	-	TRBJ1-2	CASSPDVLGNYGYTF	TGTGCCAGCTCTCCAGACGTCCTGGGGAACTATGGCTACACCTTC
once	TRBV2	TRBD2	TRBJ2-1	CASRDAAGVFNEQFF	TGTGCCAGCAGGGACGCCGCGGGAGTTTTCAATGAGCAGTTCTTC
-	TRBV7-2	-	TRBJ1-2	CASSPTTYYGYTF	TGTGCCAGCAGCCCCACAACATACTATGGCTACACCTTC
-	TRBV4-3	-	TRBJ1-3	CASSQDAGQVSSGNTIYF	TGCGCCAGCAGCCAAGATGCGGGGCAGGTGAGCTCTGGAAACACCATATATTTT
-	TRBV28	TRBD1	TRBJ2-7	CASSRGTGTYEQYF	TGTGCCAGCAGCCGGGGGACAGGGACCTACGAGCAGTACTTC
-	TRBV5-4	-	TRBJ1-3	CASSLAGGRIPSTIYF	TGTGCCAGCAGCTTGGCGGGGGGCCGGATCCCCTCCACCATATATTTT
-	TRBV29-1	-	TRBJ2-1	CSVGGFNEQFF	TGCAGCGTTGGGGGTTTCAATGAGCAGTTCTTC
-	TRBV30	TRBD2	TRBJ2-1	CAWTVKGLAGDKGFNEQFF	TGTGCCTGGACCGTAAAGGGACTAGCGGGAGACAAGGGTTTCAATGAGCAGTTCTTC
-	TRBV10-3	-	TRBJ2-5	CAISESGGQETQYF	TGTGCCATCAGTGAGTCCGGCGGACAAGAGACCCAGTACTTC
-	TRBV15	-	TRBJ1-5	CATSRGLGSNQPQHF	TGTGCCACCAGCAGAGGATTGGGTAGCAATCAGCCCCAGCATTTT
-	TRBV10-3	-	TRBJ2-5	CAISEEETQYF	TGTGCCATCAGTGAGGAGGAGACCCAGTACTTC
-	TRBV6-5	-	TRBJ1-4	CASRGQEKLFF	TGTGCCAGCAGAGGGCAAGAAAAACTGTTTTTT
-	TRBV11-2	TRBD2	TRBJ2-1	CASSLASGAAEQFF	TGTGCCAGCAGCTTAGCTAGCGGGGCGGCTGAGCAGTTCTTC
-	TRBV27	TRBD1	TRBJ1-2	CASRGTGSDGYTF	TGTGCCAGCAGAGGGACAGGGTCGGATGGCTACACCTTC
-	TRBV14	-	TRBJ1-1	CASSQTGRLNTEAFF	TGTGCCAGCAGCCAGACCGGACGGCTGAACACTGAAGCTTTCTTT
-	TRBV6-1	-	TRBJ1-2	CASSDSGKKGYGYTF	TGTGCCAGCAGTGATTCTGGGAAGAAGGGCTATGGCTACACCTTC
-	TRBV5-6	-	TRBJ1-6	CASSLGSKLVNSPLHF	TGTGCCAGCAGCTTGGGGAGTAAACTTGTAAATTCACCCCTCCACTTT
-	TRBV10-3	TRBD1	TRBJ2-7	CAIRTGGAVDEQYF	TGTGCCATCAGGACAGGGGGTGCGGTAGACGAGCAGTACTTC